Shown below are 28 T cell receptor beta chains from a single sample sequenced in a study of post-analysis software for immune sequencing data. General study results and limits: In patients, TRBV5-6, TRBV5-1 and TRBV20-1 belonged to 4 or 5 TRBV segments found more frequently than in controls.

The authors incorporated unique molecular identifiers into the TCR beta cDNA libraries. MiXCR, run by TCRdb on the PCR reads, gives a single entry per CDR3 protein. The sample includes roughly 650,000 distinct CDR3 sequences, around 64% seen only once; the top ten take about 11%. These TCRs' antigens remain unknown. Sequenced: blood. Receptor source: a girl aged 2 to 9 with multiple sclerosis.

This chain joins TRBV20-1 and TRBJ2-3; no clear D gene. V was pared by 5 bases and J by 5 bases, with 14 bases between. Germline CDR1 and CDR2: DFQATT and SNEGSKA (reference sequence). The CDR3 has 13 amino acids. The CDR3 spells CSAELRIGDTQYF. CDR3 sequence (DNA): TGCAGTGCTGAGCTTCGTATTGGAGATACGCAGTATTTT.

This clonotype was seen once. The chain combines TRBV9 with TRBJ2-1; TRBD1 agrees at 9 bases. Germline V lookup: CDR1 SGDLS, CDR2 YYNGEE. After removal of 4 bases from V and 6 bases from J, the junction contained 11 bases not matched to a gene. The CDR3 contains 16 residues. CDR3: CASSIPPGQGGNEQFF. CDR3 bases: TGTGCCAGCAGCATCCCACCGGGACAGGGAGGCAATGAGCAGTTCTTC. The complete variable domain, with remaining parts taken from reference TRBV9 and TRBJ2-1, reads DSGVTQTPKHLITATGQRVTLRCSPRSGDLSVYWYQQSLDQGLQFLIQYYNGEERAKGNILERFSAQQFPDLHSELNLSSLELGDSALYFCASSIPPGQGGNEQFFGPGTRLTVL.

This clonotype was detected a few times. This rearrangement joins TRBV29-1 to TRBJ2-7; possible D gene TRBD2, 6 bases. Germline V gene sequence: CDR1 SQVTM, CDR2 ANQGSEA. The CDR3 is made up of 13 amino acids. V was cut by 5 bases and J by 2 bases, with 13 bases left in between. In DNA, the CDR3 is TGCAGCGTTCCTGGGGGGTTCCCCTACGAGCAGTACTTC. Protein: CSVPGGFPYEQYF.

Remarks on this clonotype: Its ends do not fully match the called genes, so a read error is possible. The chain recombines TRBV3-1 with TRBJ2-6; D might be TRBD1 (5 bases). CDR1 is LGHDT and CDR2 is YNNKEL in the germline V gene (reference sequence). The CDR3 covers 18 residues. CDR3 region: CASSQEPRPGSGANVLTF. CDR3 nucleotide sequence: TGTGCCAGCAGCCAAGAGCCCCGGCCGGGTTCTGGGGCCAACGTCTTGACTTTC.

About this clonotype: It may be a read error: a sequence one base away is much more abundant. The CDR3 bases are TGTGCCAGCAGCTTAGGGCAACTAGTCCCAGGGACCCAGTACTTC. Its protein is CASSLGQLVPGTQYF. The chain is built from TRBV11-2 and TRBJ2-5; D is perhaps TRBD2 (5 bases). Per the germline V gene, CDR1 is SGHAT and CDR2 is FQNNGV. The CDR3 consists of 15 residues. Trimming took off 1 base at V and 7 bases at J, with 16 bases between the two ends.

This chain uses TRBV10-3 with TRBJ2-3; 8 positions agree with TRBD2. The V gene end was trimmed by 5 bases and the J gene end by 1 base; junction bases not matched to a gene: 11. The germline V gene encodes CDR1 ENHRY and CDR2 SYGVKD. The CDR3 sequence is 17 residues long. In nucleotides, the CDR3 is TGTGCCATCAGTATTCGCGGGAGGATTTTGGGCACAGATACGCAGTATTTT. It is translated as CAISIRGRILGTDTQYF.

This clonotype was seen a single time. The chain joins TRBV29-1 to TRBJ1-1, with a weak D call TRBD1 (5 bases). Trimming stripped 6 bases from V and 6 bases from J, with 17 bases between. This CDR3 is 13 amino acids long. CDR1 is SQVTM, CDR2 ANQGSEA, per germline. The CDR3 nucleotides are TGCAGCGTGGCCAGGGTTGGGGCCGCTGAAGCTTTCTTT. Its translation is CSVARVGAAEAFF.

J is TRBJ2-5 and V is TRBV5-6; D remains ambiguous. Germline loops: CDR1 SGHDT, CDR2 YYEEEE. The V and J ends lost 0 bases and 7 bases respectively, with 10 bases between them. The CDR3 length is 13 residues. The DNA of the CDR3 is TGTGCCAGCAGCTTGGCAGGTTCTGGGACCCAGTACTTC. Protein: CASSLAGSGTQYF. Full variable domain (rest looked up from reference TRBV5-6 and TRBJ2-5): DAGVTQSPTHLIKTRGQQVTLRCSPKSGHDTVSWYQQALGQGPQFIFQYYEEEERQRGNFPDRFSGHQFPNYSSELNVNALLLGDSALYLCASSLAGSGTQYFGPGTRLLVL.

J is TRBJ2-1 and V is TRBV3-1, with 7 bases fitting TRBD2. CDR3 size: 15 residues. Germline CDR1 is LGHDT and CDR2 is YNNKEL (reference sequence). Trimming took 4 bases from V and 7 from J; bases not matched to a gene: 10. For the CDR3, the DNA is TGTGCCAGCAGCCCATCTCCGGGAGCGGGGAATGAGCAGTTCTTC. This sequence encodes CASSPSPGAGNEQFF.

The J gene is TRBJ1-5, the V gene TRBV20-1; D possibly corresponds to TRBD1 (6 bases). V dropped 3 bases and J dropped 7 bases, with 13 bases sitting between them. The CDR3 has 13 amino acids. The germline V gene has CDR1 DFQATT and CDR2 SNEGSKA (reference sequence). Written as DNA, the CDR3 is TGCAGTGCTAGCTTGGCAGGGGACCAGCCCCAGCATTTT. Protein: CSASLAGDQPQHF.

CDR3 amino acids: CASSQDPLGAYEQYF. CDR3 DNA sequence: TGCGCCAGCAGCCAAGATCCACTCGGGGCCTACGAGCAGTACTTC. The rearrangement uses TRBV4-1 and TRBJ2-7; D possibly corresponds to TRBD2 (5 bases). The CDR3 extends over 15 amino acids. Trimming took 0 bases from V and 2 from J, leaving 11 bases between them. Germline CDR1 and CDR2: MGHRA and YSYEKL.

V gene TRBV11-2 combines with J gene TRBJ1-1; 9 bases are a match to TRBD1. V lost 5 bases and J lost 9; bases outside the gene matches: 13. This CDR3 has 15 residues. The germline V gene has CDR1 SGHAT and CDR2 FQNNGV. In nucleotides, the CDR3 is TGTGCCAGCAGCCTAACATGGGGACAGGGTAGCCAAGCTTTCTTT. Amino acid sequence: CASSLTWGQGSQAFF.

J is TRBJ2-7 and V is TRBV20-1; the D call may be TRBD1 or TRBD2 (5 bases each). The ends were cut back, 2 bases at V and 2 bases at J, with 10 bases in the middle. The CDR3 runs 13 residues. Looked up from germline, CDR1 is DFQATT and CDR2 is SNEGSKA (reference sequence). The CDR3 sequence: CSARSGATYEQYF. The CDR3 DNA reads as TGCAGTGCTAGATCCGGGGCGACCTACGAGCAGTACTTC.

The V call is TRBV12-3 or TRBV12-4, the J call TRBJ2-7, with 10 nucleotides matching TRBD2. V shed 3 bases and J 0 bases; nucleotides not matched to a gene: 8. The CDR3 contains 17 residues. The CDR3 DNA reads TGTGCCAGCAGTTTTCAGGCCGGGACTAGCGACTCCTACGAGCAGTACTTC. It specifies CASSFQAGTSDSYEQYF.

This chain uses TRBV29-1 with TRBJ1-2; no clear D gene. The CDR3 has 12 amino acids. V was pared by 2 bases and J by 8 bases, with 12 bases between. Germline values: CDR1 SQVTM, CDR2 ANQGSEA. CDR3 in DNA: TGCAGCGTTGAATCCGACCTGAGAGGCTACACCTTC. Its protein product is CSVESDLRGYTF.

The chain links TRBV11-2 to TRBJ2-1, with 7 bases aligning to TRBD1. There are 16 residues in the CDR3. J lost 0 bases, V lost 0 bases, and 2 bases had no gene match. Germline CDR1 is SGHAT and CDR2 is FQNNGV. Here the CDR3 DNA reads TGTGCCAGCAGCTTAGAGGGACAGATCTCCTACAATGAGCAGTTCTTC. Encoded protein: CASSLEGQISYNEQFF.

The chain has TRBV6-2 or TRBV6-3 and TRBJ1-1, with D unresolved. The germline CDR1 and CDR2 sequences are MNHEY and SVGEGT. This CDR3 has 13 residues. With 7 bases removed from V and 3 bases from J, the gap between germline ends came to 12 bases. DNA of the CDR3: TGTGCCAGCACCGACCCGGGGTACACTGAAGCTTTCTTT. Encoded protein: CASTDPGYTEAFF.

The chain combines TRBV12-3 or TRBV12-4 with TRBJ2-7, with 10 bases identical to TRBD1. The CDR3 spans 14 residues. Trimming at V came to 5 bases and at J to 8 bases, leaving 9 bases not matched to a gene. Here the CDR3 reads CASSAGTGDPQQYF. In DNA form, the CDR3 reads TGTGCCAGCAGTGCAGGGACAGGGGACCCGCAGCAGTACTTC.

The chain has TRBV10-3 and TRBJ1-2; 8 nucleotides align to TRBD1. Trimming cost V 0 bases and J 5 bases; bases outside gene matches: 5. The length of the CDR3 is 15 residues. Germline V gene sequence: CDR1 ENHRY, CDR2 SYGVKD. The CDR3 nucleotides are TGTGCCATCAGTGAGTCTAGGACAGGGATATATGGCTACACCTTC. Residues: CAISESRTGIYGYTF.

This chain uses TRBV4-2 with TRBJ2-1; TRBD2 agrees at 8 bases. Germline V CDR1 and CDR2: LGHNA, YNFKEQ. The CDR3 is 17 residues long. V gave up 3 bases and J gave up 0 bases; unmatched junction bases: 7. The CDR3 is CASSQGLAGSSYNEQFF. CDR3 nucleotide sequence: TGTGCCAGCAGCCAGGGCCTAGCGGGTAGCTCCTACAATGAGCAGTTCTTC.

This clonotype was observed a handful of times. This chain joins TRBV7-9 and TRBJ2-5, with 9 positions matching TRBD1. The J segment lost 3 bases and the V segment lost 1 base, leaving 3 bases of the junction unmatched. This CDR3 contains 15 residues. Germline V gene sequence: CDR1 SEHNR, CDR2 FQNEAQ (reference sequence). The CDR3 DNA is TGTGCCAGCAGCTTAGGGGGGACAGGGAAAGAGACCCAGTACTTC. It translates to CASSLGGTGKETQYF.

The V and J genes are TRBV7-9 and TRBJ2-1, with 13 nucleotides matching TRBD2. This CDR3 region has 15 residues. Germline loops: CDR1 SEHNR, CDR2 FQNEAQ (reference sequence). Losses at the gene ends were 3 bases for V and 8 bases for J; bases not matched to a gene: 4. This CDR3 is CASSFGTSGTDEQFF. CDR3 DNA sequence: TGTGCCAGCAGCTTCGGGACTAGCGGGACCGATGAGCAGTTCTTC.

The genes are TRBV7-8 and TRBJ1-5; D is uncertain. The germline V and J ends were trimmed by 2 bases and 4 bases, with 9 bases remaining between them. The CDR3 totals 14 residues. In germline, CDR1 is SGHVS, CDR2 FQNEAQ. The CDR3 DNA reads TGTGCCAGCAGCTTATTCCTGAGAAATCAGCCCCAGCATTTT. Its protein product is CASSLFLRNQPQHF. Full variable domain (remainder filled in from reference TRBV7-8 and TRBJ1-5): GAGVSQSPRYKVAKRGQDVALRCDPISGHVSLFWYQQALGQGPEFLTYFQNEAQLDKSGLPSDRFFAERPEGSVSTLKIQRTQQEDSAVYLCASSLFLRNQPQHFGDGTRLSIL.

The chain employs TRBV5-1 and TRBJ1-1; D possibly corresponds to TRBD1 (5 bases). There are 15 residues in the CDR3. Looked up from germline, CDR1 is SGHRS and CDR2 is YFSETQ. The ends were cut back, 0 bases at V and 0 bases at J, with 9 bases in the middle. The CDR3 loop reads CASSLENRMNTEAFF. The CDR3 DNA sequence: TGCGCCAGCAGCTTGGAAAACAGGATGAACACTGAAGCTTTCTTT.

V and J are TRBV6-2 or TRBV6-3 and TRBJ2-1, with TRBD2 matching 13 bases. Germline values: CDR1 MNHEY, CDR2 SVGEGT. The CDR3 runs 19 residues. V shed 4 bases, J shed 1 base, and the junction held 10 bases outside the gene matches. The CDR3 DNA sequence: TGTGCCAGCAGTTTCTTACTAGCGGGAGGGCCGGGGTCCTACAATGAGCAGTTCTTC. Translating it yields CASSFLLAGGPGSYNEQFF.

The genes are TRBV27 and TRBJ2-1; 7 nucleotides match TRBD2. The ends lost 5 bases at V and 5 bases at J; junction bases unmatched: 9. This CDR3 contains 15 residues. Per germline, CDR1 MNHEY and CDR2 SMNVEV (reference sequence). CDR3 nucleotide sequence: TGTGCCAGCAGTCCCAGGGCTGGGGGGGACAATGAGCAGTTCTTC. As protein: CASSPRAGGDNEQFF.

This clonotype was found once. The CDR3 bases are TGTGCCACCAGCAGAGAGGTACCGGCGGATGAGCAGTTCTTC. As protein: CATSREVPADEQFF. The chain combines TRBV15 with TRBJ2-1, with D unclear. This CDR3 has 14 amino acids. CDR1 is LNHNV and CDR2 is YYDKDF in the germline V gene (reference sequence). V lost 0 bases and J 8 bases, leaving 11 bases between the germline ends.

The rearrangement joins TRBV7-9 to TRBJ2-3; 10 nucleotides match TRBD2. The CDR3 runs 15 residues. V lost 5 bases to trimming and J lost 6 bases; unmatched junction nucleotides: 8. Looked up from germline, CDR1 is SEHNR and CDR2 is FQNEAQ (reference sequence). CDR3 bases: TGTGCCAGCAGCCCCCCGGCGACTAGCGGGGATACGCAGTATTTT. Its protein product is CASSPPATSGDTQYF.